This T cell receptor beta chain comes out of a study of shared clonotypes between healthy human individuals. Adult donors, all healthy and HIV-negative, had no recent acute infections or vaccinations. The CDR3 covers 13 residues. Germline V CDR1 and CDR2: MGHDK, SYGVNS. Trimming shortened V by 6 bases and J by 8 bases, and 16 bases separated the two germline ends. Here immunoSEQ multiplex PCR was the method, and the copy in TCRdb shows in-frame clones only, minus some. The sample consists of around 500,000 clones, 81% of them appearing once. Sequencing input: PBMCs. The TCR comes from a woman between 35 and 50 years old in good health. Some clones in this sample may be carry-over from other donors' samples. V gene TRBV25-1 combines with J gene TRBJ1-2, with D perhaps TRBD1 (6 bases). The CDR3: CASRGSGARGYTF. CDR3 sequence (DNA): TGTGCCAGCAGGGGATCGGGGGCCAGAGGCTACACCTTC.